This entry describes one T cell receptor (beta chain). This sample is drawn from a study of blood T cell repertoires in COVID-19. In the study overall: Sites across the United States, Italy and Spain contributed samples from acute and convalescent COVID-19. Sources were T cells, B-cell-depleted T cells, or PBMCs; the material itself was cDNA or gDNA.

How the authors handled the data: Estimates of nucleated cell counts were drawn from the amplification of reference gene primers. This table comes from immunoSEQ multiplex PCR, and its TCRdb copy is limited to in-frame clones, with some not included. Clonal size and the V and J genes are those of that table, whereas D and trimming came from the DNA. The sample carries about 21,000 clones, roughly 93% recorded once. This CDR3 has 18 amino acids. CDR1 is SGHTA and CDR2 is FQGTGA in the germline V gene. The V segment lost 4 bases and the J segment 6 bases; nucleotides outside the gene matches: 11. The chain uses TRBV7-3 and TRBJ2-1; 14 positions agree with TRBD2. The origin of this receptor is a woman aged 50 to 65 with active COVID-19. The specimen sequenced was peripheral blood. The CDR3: CASSSRPGLAGVLNEQFF. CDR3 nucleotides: TGTGCCAGCAGCTCGCGCCCGGGACTAGCGGGAGTTCTCAATGAGCAGTTCTTC.